This TCR beta chain was retrieved from a study of T cell responses to AZD1222 COVID-19 vaccine. Study conclusions and caveats: Clonal diversity was possibly underestimated, and the donors were mostly white British, with more females. Seropositive status at baseline applied to only a handful of AZD1222 recipients. Across spike, vaccine-associated CD4 TCRs were found, dominant at 160-218 and 743-854.

About this clone: The antigen is not known.

Sequenced by immunoSEQ multiplex PCR; TCRdb stores in-frame clones only, minus some. The table includes over 100,000 clones, about four fifths detected once. Germline V CDR1 and CDR2: MNHEY, SMNVEV (reference sequence). This CDR3 region has 16 residues. The V and J ends lost 6 bases and 2 bases respectively, with 17 bases between them. This chain links TRBV27 with TRBJ1-3; D possibly corresponds to TRBD1 (6 bases). This clonotype originated in an adult in good health. The input for sequencing was peripheral blood, taken on day 0 of AZD1222 vaccination. Written as DNA, the CDR3 is TGTGCCAGCAGAACCGGGACAAGGGAACCTGGAAACACCATATATTTT. Translated: CASRTGTREPGNTIYF.